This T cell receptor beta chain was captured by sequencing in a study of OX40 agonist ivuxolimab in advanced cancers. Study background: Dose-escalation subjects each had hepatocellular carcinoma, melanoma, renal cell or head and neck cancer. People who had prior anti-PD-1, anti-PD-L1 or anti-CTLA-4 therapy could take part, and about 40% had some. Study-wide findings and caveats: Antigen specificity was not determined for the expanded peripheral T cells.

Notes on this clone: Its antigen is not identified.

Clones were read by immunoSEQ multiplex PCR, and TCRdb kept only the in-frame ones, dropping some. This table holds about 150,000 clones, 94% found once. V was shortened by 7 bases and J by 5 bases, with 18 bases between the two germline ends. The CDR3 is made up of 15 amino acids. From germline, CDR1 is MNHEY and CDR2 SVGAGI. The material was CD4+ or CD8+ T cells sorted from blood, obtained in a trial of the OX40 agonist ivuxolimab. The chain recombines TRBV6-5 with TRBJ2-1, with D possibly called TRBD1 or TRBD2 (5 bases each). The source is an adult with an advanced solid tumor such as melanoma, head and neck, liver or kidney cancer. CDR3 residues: CASTRGRRGNNEQFF. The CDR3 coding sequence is TGTGCCAGCACAAGGGGACGGCGAGGCAACAATGAGCAGTTCTTC.